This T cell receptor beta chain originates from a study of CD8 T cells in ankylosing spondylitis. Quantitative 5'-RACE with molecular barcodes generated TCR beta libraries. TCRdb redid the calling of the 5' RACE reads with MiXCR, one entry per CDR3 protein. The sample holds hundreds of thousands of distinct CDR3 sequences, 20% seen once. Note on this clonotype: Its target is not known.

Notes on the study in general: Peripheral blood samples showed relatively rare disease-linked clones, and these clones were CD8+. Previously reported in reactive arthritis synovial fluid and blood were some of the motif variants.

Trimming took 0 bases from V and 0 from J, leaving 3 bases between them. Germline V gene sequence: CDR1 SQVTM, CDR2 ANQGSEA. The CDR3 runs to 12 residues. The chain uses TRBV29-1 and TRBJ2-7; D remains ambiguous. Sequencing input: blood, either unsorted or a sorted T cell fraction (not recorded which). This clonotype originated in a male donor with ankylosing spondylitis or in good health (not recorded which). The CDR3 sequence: CSVEDNSYEQYF. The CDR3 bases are TGCAGCGTTGAAGACAACTCCTACGAGCAGTACTTC.